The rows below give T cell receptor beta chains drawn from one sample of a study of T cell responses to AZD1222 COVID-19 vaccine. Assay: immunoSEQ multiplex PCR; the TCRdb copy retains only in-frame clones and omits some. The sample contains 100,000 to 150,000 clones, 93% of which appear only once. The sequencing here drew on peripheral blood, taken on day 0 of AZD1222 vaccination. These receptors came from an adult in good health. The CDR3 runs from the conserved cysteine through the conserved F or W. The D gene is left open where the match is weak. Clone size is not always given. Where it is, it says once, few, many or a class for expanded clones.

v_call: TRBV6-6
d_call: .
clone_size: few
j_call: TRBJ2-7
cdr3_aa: CASSTRQRTSPGQYF
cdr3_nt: TGTGCCAGCAGTACCCGTCAGCGGACATCCCCCGGGCAGTACTTC

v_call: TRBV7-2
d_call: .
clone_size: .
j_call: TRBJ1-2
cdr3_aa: CASSLNSANYGYTF
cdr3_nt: TGTGCCAGCAGCTTAAACAGCGCTAACTATGGCTACACCTTC

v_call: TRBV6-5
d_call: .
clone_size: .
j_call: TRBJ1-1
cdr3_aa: CATGVWGTEAFF
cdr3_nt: TGTGCCACAGGGGTTTGGGGCACTGAAGCTTTCTTT

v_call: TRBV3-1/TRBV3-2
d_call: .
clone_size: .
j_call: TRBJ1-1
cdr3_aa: CASSQVGHTEAFF
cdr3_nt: TGTGCCAGCAGCCAAGTCGGGCACACTGAAGCTTTCTTT

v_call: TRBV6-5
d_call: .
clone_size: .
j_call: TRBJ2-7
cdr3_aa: CASGTYEQYF
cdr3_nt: TGTGCCAGCGGAACCTACGAGCAGTACTTC

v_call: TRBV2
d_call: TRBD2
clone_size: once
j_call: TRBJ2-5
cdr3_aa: CASSEFGTSGGTKETQYF
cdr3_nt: TGTGCCAGCAGTGAATTCGGGACTAGCGGGGGGACAAAAGAGACCCAGTACTTC

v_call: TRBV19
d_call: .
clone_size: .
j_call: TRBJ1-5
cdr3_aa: CASRNRDPNQPQHF
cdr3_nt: TGTGCCAGTAGAAACCGGGACCCAAATCAGCCCCAGCATTTT

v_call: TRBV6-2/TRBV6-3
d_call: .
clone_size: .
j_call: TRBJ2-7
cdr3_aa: CASSFSAYEQYF
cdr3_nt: TGTGCCAGCAGTTTTTCGGCCTACGAGCAGTACTTC

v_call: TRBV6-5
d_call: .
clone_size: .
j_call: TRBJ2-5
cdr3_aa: CASSYAGLLQETQYF
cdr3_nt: TGTGCCAGCAGTTACGCCGGGCTACTCCAAGAGACCCAGTACTTC

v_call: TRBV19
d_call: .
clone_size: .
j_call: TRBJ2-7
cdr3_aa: CASSIKGDPPTYEQYF
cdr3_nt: TGTGCCAGTAGTATCAAGGGAGACCCACCGACCTACGAGCAGTACTTC

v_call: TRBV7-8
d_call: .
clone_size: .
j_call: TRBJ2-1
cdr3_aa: CASSFSGSGYNEQFF
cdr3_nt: TGTGCCAGCAGCTTCTCCGGGAGTGGGTACAATGAGCAGTTCTTC

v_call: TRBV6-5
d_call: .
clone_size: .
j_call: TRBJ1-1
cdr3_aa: CASPGREAFF
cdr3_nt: TGTGCCAGCCCAGGGCGGGAAGCTTTCTTT

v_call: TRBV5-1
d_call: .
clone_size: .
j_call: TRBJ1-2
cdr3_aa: CASSQQGLSYGYTF
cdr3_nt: TGCGCCAGCAGCCAACAAGGATTAAGCTATGGCTACACCTTC

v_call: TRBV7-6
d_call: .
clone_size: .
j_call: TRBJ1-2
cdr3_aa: CASRRLPGDYGYTF
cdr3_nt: TGTGCCAGCAGACGCCTCCCCGGGGACTATGGCTACACCTTC

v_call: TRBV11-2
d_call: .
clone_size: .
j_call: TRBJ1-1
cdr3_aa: CASSLGVGTEAFF
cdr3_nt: TGTGCCAGCAGCTTGGGAGTCGGGACTGAAGCTTTCTTT

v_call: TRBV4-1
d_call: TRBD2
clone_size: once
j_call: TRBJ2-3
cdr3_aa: CASNSFAGEADTQYF
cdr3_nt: TGCGCCAGCAATTCATTTGCGGGAGAAGCAGATACGCAGTATTTT

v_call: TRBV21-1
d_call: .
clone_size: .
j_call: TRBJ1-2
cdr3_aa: CASSKSTRHGYTF
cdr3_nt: TGTGCCAGCAGCAAATCGACAAGGCATGGCTACACCTTC

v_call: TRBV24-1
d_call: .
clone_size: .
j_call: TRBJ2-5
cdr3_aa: CATGDRETQYF
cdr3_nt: TGTGCCACCGGAGACCGGGAGACCCAGTACTTC

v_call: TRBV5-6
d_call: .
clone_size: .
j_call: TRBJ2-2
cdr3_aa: CASSLAFGELFF
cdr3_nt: TGTGCCAGCAGCTTGGCCTTCGGGGAGCTGTTTTTT

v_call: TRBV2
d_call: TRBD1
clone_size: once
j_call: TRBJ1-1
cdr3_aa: CASSRDSMNTEAFF
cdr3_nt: TGTGCCAGCAGCAGGGACAGTATGAACACTGAAGCTTTCTTT

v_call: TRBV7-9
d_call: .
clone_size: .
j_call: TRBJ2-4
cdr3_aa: CASSLAGVRNIQYF
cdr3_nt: TGTGCCAGCAGCTTAGCAGGGGTCCGAAACATTCAGTACTTC

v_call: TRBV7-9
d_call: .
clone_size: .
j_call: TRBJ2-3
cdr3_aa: CASSLNAADTQYF
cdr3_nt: TGTGCCAGCAGCTTAAATGCGGCAGATACGCAGTATTTT

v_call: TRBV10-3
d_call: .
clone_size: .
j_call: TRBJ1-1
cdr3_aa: CAISDRVGLTEAFF
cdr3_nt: TGTGCCATCAGTGATAGGGTCGGGCTCACTGAAGCTTTCTTT

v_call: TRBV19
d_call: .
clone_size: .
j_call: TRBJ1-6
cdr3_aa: CASSISRVGNSPLHF
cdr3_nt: TGTGCCAGTAGTATCTCCAGGGTTGGTAATTCACCCCTCCACTTT

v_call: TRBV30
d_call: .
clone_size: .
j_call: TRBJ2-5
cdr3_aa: CAWRLLVEGETQYF
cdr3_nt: TGTGCCTGGAGACTACTCGTTGAGGGAGAGACCCAGTACTTC

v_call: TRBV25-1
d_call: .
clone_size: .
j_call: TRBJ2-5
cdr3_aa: CASSESHQETQYF
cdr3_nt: TGTGCCAGCAGTGAATCCCACCAAGAGACCCAGTACTTC

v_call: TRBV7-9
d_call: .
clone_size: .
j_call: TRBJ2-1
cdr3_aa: CASSPRGWGLPNNEQFF
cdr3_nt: TGTGCCAGCAGCCCCCGAGGATGGGGACTGCCGAACAATGAGCAGTTCTTC

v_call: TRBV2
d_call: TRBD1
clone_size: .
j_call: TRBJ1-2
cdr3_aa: CASSSSWTGRSGYTF
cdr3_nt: TGTGCCAGCAGTAGTAGTTGGACAGGGCGAAGTGGCTACACCTTC

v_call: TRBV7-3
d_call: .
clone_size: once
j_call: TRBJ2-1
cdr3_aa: CASSPPGPPYNEQFF
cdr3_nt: TGTGCCAGCAGCCCCCCCGGGCCCCCCTACAATGAGCAGTTCTTC

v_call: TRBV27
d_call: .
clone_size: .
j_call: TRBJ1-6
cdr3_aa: CASRELGRFASPLHF
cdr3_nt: TGTGCCAGCAGGGAATTGGGGAGGTTCGCGTCACCCCTCCACTTT

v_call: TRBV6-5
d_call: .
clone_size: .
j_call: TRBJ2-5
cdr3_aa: CATEVGAGETQYF
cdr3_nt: TGTGCCACCGAAGTAGGGGCAGGGGAGACCCAGTACTTC

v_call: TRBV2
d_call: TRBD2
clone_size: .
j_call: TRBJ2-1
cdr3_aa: CASRRRLAGGAYNEQFF
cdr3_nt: TGTGCCAGCAGGAGGAGACTAGCGGGGGGAGCCTACAATGAGCAGTTCTTC

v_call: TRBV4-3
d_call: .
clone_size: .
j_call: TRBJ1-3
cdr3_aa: CASSQEHRRDTIYF
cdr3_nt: TGCGCCAGCAGCCAAGAACACAGGAGGGACACCATATATTTT

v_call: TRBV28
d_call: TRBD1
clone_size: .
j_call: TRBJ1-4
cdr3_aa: CASGQGGSTELFF
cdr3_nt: TGTGCCAGCGGACAGGGGGGATCCACGGAACTGTTTTTT

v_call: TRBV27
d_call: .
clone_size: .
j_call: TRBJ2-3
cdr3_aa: CASSLGPGLNTDTQYF
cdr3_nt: TGTGCCAGCAGTCTGGGACCGGGACTGAACACAGATACGCAGTATTTT

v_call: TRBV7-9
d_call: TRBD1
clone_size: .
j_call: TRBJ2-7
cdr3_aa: CASSFHRQGAYEQYF
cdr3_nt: TGTGCCAGCAGCTTCCACCGACAGGGGGCCTACGAGCAGTACTTC

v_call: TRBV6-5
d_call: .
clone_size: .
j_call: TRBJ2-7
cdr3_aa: CASPRGDNEQYF
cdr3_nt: TGTGCCAGCCCGCGAGGGGATAACGAGCAGTACTTC

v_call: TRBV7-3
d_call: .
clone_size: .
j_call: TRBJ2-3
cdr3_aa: CASSPDVGPDTQYF
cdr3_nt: TGTGCCAGCAGCCCGGATGTGGGACCAGATACGCAGTATTTT

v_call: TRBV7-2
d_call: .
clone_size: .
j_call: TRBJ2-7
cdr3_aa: CASSLGLTGNEQYF
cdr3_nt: TGTGCCAGCAGCTTGGGTTTAACGGGGAACGAGCAGTACTTC

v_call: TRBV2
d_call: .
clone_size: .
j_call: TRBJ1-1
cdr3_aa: CASSEVGEIHEAFF
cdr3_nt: TGTGCCAGCAGTGAGGTTGGGGAGATCCATGAAGCTTTCTTT

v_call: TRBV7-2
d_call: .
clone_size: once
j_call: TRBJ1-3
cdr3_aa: CASSPGGWTAGNTIYF
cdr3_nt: TGTGCCAGCAGCCCTGGGGGTTGGACAGCGGGAAACACCATATATTTT

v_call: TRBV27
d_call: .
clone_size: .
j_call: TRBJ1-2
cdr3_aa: CASSLVGGWMANYGYTF
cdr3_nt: TGTGCCAGCAGTTTAGTGGGGGGGTGGATGGCTAACTATGGCTACACCTTC

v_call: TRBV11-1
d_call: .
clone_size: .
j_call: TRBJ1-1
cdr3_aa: CASSLNLNTEAFF
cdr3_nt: TGTGCCAGCAGCTTAAATTTGAACACTGAAGCTTTCTTT

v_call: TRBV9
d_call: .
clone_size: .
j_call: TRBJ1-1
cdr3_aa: CASSVEGTVNTEAFF
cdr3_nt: TGTGCCAGCAGCGTAGAGGGGACTGTGAACACTGAAGCTTTCTTT